The 3 T cell receptor beta chains below come from one sample, sequenced in a study of regulatory T cells in long-lasting Graves disease (dated by TCRdb to the early 2020s). According to the study, the label for this sample's time point signals: newly diagnosed GD, antithyroid drugs for less than 3 months. RNA was extracted from PBMCs in TRIzol for both TCR sequencing and RNA sequencing. Libraries were built with multiplex PCR. TCRdb names Illumina HiSeq 4000 as the instrument used. TCR beta libraries were built with iRepertoire HTBI primers and Arm-PCR amplification of CDR3 regions. TCRdb cleaned the public reads at Q25 with fastp, built clones with MiXCR and kept in-frame beta chains. One record per CDR3 amino acid sequence lists the most common genes and DNA. This sample lists more than 450,000 distinct CDR3 sequences; about a sixth were detected once. The ten largest clones take up 12% of the sample.

A further study also used this sample, focusing on T cells in Graves' hyperthyroidism and ophthalmopathy.

This sample comprised peripheral blood mononuclear cells (PBMCs), obtained at new diagnosis, from a patient treated with antithyroid drugs. These receptors came from a man between 40 and 49 years old with Graves disease. Donor details come from another sample of the same person, matched by shared clones.

The V gene is TRBV28, the J gene TRBJ2-4, with D unclear. Germline V gene sequence: CDR1 MDHEN, CDR2 SYDVKM. Between the trimmed V and J ends, which lost 10 bases and 4 bases, there was a span of 11 bases. The CDR3 totals 12 residues. This chain's CDR3 is CATGNPKNIQYF. DNA of the CDR3: TGTGCCACCGGCAACCCGAAAAACATTCAGTACTTC.

Points on this clonotype: This may be a read error, as it is one base from a much larger clone. The genes are TRBV20-1 and TRBJ2-3; no clear D gene. CDR1 DFQATT and CDR2 SNEGSKA come from the germline V gene (reference sequence). The CDR3 has 14 residues. CDR3 region: CSARVSPSTDAQYF. Here the CDR3 DNA reads TGCAGTGCTAGGGTTTCCCCAAGCACAGATGCGCAGTATTTT.

At least ten counts were recorded for this clonotype. The chain joins TRBV7-2 to TRBJ2-7; D remains ambiguous. Trimming removed 5 bases from V and 1 base from J, with 6 bases in between. CDR1 and CDR2 (germline): SGHTA, FQGNSA. CDR3 length equals 12 residues. The CDR3 spells CASSHTSYEQYF. The DNA for the CDR3 is TGTGCCAGCAGCCACACATCCTACGAGCAGTACTTC.